This T cell receptor beta chain was observed in a study of T cells in Graves' hyperthyroidism and ophthalmopathy. Study information: Before any treatment, at initial diagnosis, peripheral blood was collected. Study conclusions and caveats: Most expanded thyroid clonotypes above 0.001 also appeared in blood.

This CDR3 region has 12 residues. CDR1 and CDR2 (germline): SQVTM, ANQGSEA. The V gene lost 3 bases and the J gene lost 1 base, with 5 bases spanning the gap. This clonotype was found many times. No antigen is known for it. TCR beta CDR3 sequences were amplified from RNA transcripts. HTBI primers were used for first-round RT-PCR of the TCR CDR3. One entry per CDR3 protein, called by TCRdb with MiXCR from the multiplex PCR reads. The table includes roughly 600,000 distinct CDR3 sequences, approximately 15% detected once. Reasons for excluding patients were uncontrolled infection, other autoimmune disease, pregnancy or lactation.

The sequence derives from a woman in her forties or fifties with Graves' ophthalmopathy. The rearrangement joins TRBV29-1 to TRBJ2-3; D unresolved. Input material: blood. The CDR3 here is CSVESRTDTQYF. The CDR3 bases are TGCAGCGTTGAGTCACGCACAGATACGCAGTATTTT.